Below are 18 T cell receptor beta chains sequenced from a single sample in a study of neurological immune-mediated disorders. Specified time point: longitudinal time-point 1 (baseline). In TCRdb, the 5' RACE reads were re-called with MiXCR into one record per CDR3 protein. The sample records 50,000 to 70,000 distinct CDR3 sequences, around 11% being singletons. The material sequenced was PBMCs. These receptors were collected from a male donor with HTLV-1-associated myelopathy (HAM/TSP).

J is TRBJ1-1 and V is TRBV5-1; D is uncertain. CDR1 is SGHRS and CDR2 is YFSETQ in the germline V gene. V gave up 4 bases and J gave up 2 bases, with 15 bases separating them. This CDR3 is built from 15 residues. The CDR3 protein is CASSQVDRENTEAFF. CDR3 nucleotides: TGCGCCAGCAGCCAAGTTGATCGAGAAAACACTGAAGCTTTCTTT.

In this sample, this clonotype turned up many times. CDR3 residues: CASSRQGGGAQETQYF. In DNA, the CDR3 is TGTGCCAGCAGCCGCCAGGGCGGGGGGGCACAAGAGACCCAGTACTTC. The chain links TRBV4-2 to TRBJ2-5, with 9 bases fitting TRBD2. Per germline, CDR1 LGHNA and CDR2 YNFKEQ. This CDR3 region has 16 residues. V lost 4 bases and J lost 2; bases outside the gene matches: 8.

This clonotype was recorded many times. V usage is TRBV5-1 and J usage is TRBJ2-7, with D perhaps TRBD1 (5 bases). The CDR3 consists of 14 residues. Trimming cost V 1 base and J 3 bases, with 11 bases left between them. CDR1 is SGHRS, CDR2 YFSETQ, per germline. This CDR3 is CASSLSPGIYEQYF. The CDR3 DNA follows: TGCGCCAGCAGCTTGTCACCAGGGATCTACGAGCAGTACTTC. Supplemented by reference TRBV5-1 and TRBJ2-7, the full variable domain reads KAGVTQTPRYLIKTRGQQVTLSCSPISGHRSVSWYQQTPGQGLQFLFEYFSETQRNKGNFPGRFSGRQFSNSRSEMNVSTLELGDSALYLCASSLSPGIYEQYFGPGTRLTVT.

This clonotype came up many times. The chain joins TRBV7-6 to TRBJ1-6; perhaps TRBD1 as D (5 bases). The CDR3 covers 15 residues. V was pared by 1 base and J by 5 bases, with 9 bases between. Per the germline V gene, CDR1 is SGHVS and CDR2 is FNYEAQ. CDR3 nucleotide sequence: TGTGCCAGCAGCTTAGGTGGACACGATAATTCACCCCTCCACTTT. It translates to CASSLGGHDNSPLHF.

This clonotype was seen at least ten times. V usage is TRBV6-5 and J usage is TRBJ2-4; D tentatively fits TRBD1 or TRBD2 (7 bases each). This CDR3 contains 17 residues. The V end was cut by 4 bases, the J end by 0 bases, with 16 bases between. Germline V CDR1 and CDR2: MNHEY, SVGAGI. The CDR3 DNA follows: TGTGCCAGCAGTTCGGACAGGCGGGGGCTAGCCAAAAACATTCAGTACTTC. It codes for CASSSDRRGLAKNIQYF.

This clonotype was found many times. The chain couples TRBV29-1 to TRBJ2-3; possibly TRBD1 or TRBD2 for D (6 bases each). Trimming pared 4 bases from V and 4 bases from J, leaving 15 bases between. The V gene's germline CDR1 is SQVTM and CDR2 ANQGSEA. CDR3 length: 14 amino acids. CDR3: CSVGGRGRSDTQYF. CDR3 bases: TGCAGCGTTGGTGGACGGGGGCGCTCAGATACGCAGTATTTT.

This clonotype was seen more than once but under ten times. The V and J genes are TRBV13 and TRBJ1-2; no clear D. The CDR3 consists of 15 residues. V dropped 4 bases and J dropped 3 bases, with 15 bases sitting between them. Germline V CDR1 and CDR2: PRHDT, FYEKMQ (reference sequence). The CDR3 bases are TGTGCCAGCAGCTCGAACCACGGAGGGCACTATGGCTACACCTTC. Translation gives CASSSNHGGHYGYTF.

This clonotype has just a few counts. This CDR3 reads CASSLVGGTGTEAFF. The CDR3 DNA is TGTGCCAGCAGCTTAGTGGGGGGGACGGGGACTGAAGCTTTCTTT. The V call is TRBV7-2, the J call TRBJ1-1; D possibly corresponds to TRBD1 (5 bases). V shed 1 base and J shed 5 bases, with 14 bases lying between them. This CDR3 spans 15 amino acids. CDR1 is SGHTA, CDR2 FQGNSA, per germline.

This clonotype has at least ten counts. The V and J genes are TRBV12-3 or TRBV12-4 and TRBJ1-5, with 11 positions matching TRBD1. V lost 6 bases, J lost 4 bases, and 8 bases stayed unmatched. The CDR3 sequence is 16 residues long. The CDR3 here is CASRLGQGAVNQPQHF. The CDR3 DNA reads TGTGCCAGCAGACTTGGACAGGGGGCAGTGAATCAGCCCCAGCATTTT.

The table lists this clonotype with many counts. The rearrangement links TRBV10-1 to TRBJ1-1; D remains unclear. Germline V gene lookup returns CDR1 WNHNN and CDR2 SYGVQD (reference sequence). The CDR3 runs to 13 residues. V was pared by 4 bases and J by 1 base, with 7 bases between. The CDR3 DNA is TGCGCCAGCAGTGGTCCAGGGAACACTGAAGCTTTCTTT. Its protein product is CASSGPGNTEAFF.

The sample holds many counts of this clonotype. The V gene is TRBV20-1, the J gene TRBJ2-5; possible D gene TRBD1, 6 bases. CDR3 length equals 15 residues. Germline V CDR1 and CDR2: DFQATT, SNEGSKA (reference sequence). V lost 1 base and J 4 bases, leaving 16 bases between the germline ends. CDR3 amino acids: CSARGWTASRETQYF. The CDR3 nucleotides are TGCAGTGCTAGAGGGTGGACAGCGTCCCGAGAGACCCAGTACTTC.

This clonotype has a count of ten or more. The chain links TRBV6-2 or TRBV6-3 to TRBJ2-5; 8 nucleotides align to TRBD2. Germline V gene data show CDR1 as MNHEY and CDR2 as SVGEGT. V was clipped by 5 bases and J by 11 bases; unmatched bases: 7. This CDR3 has 12 residues. For the CDR3, the DNA is TGTGCCAGCAGTCCCCGCGGGGGGAGGCAGTACTTC. This sequence encodes CASSPRGGRQYF.

J is TRBJ2-5 and V is TRBV10-3; 10 bases fit TRBD2. This CDR3 is built from 17 residues. The V segment lost 3 bases and the J segment 1 base; nucleotides outside the gene matches: 8. Germline lookup yields CDR1 ENHRY and CDR2 SYGVKD. The chain's CDR3 is CAISDLHSGGLQETQYF. In nucleotides, the CDR3 is TGTGCCATCAGTGACCTCCATAGCGGGGGGCTCCAAGAGACCCAGTACTTC.

This clonotype was counted many times. CDR3 DNA: TGTGCCAGCAGTCTCGCTGCTAGCGGGATCGCAGATACGCAGTATTTT. It translates to CASSLAASGIADTQYF. J is TRBJ2-3 and V is TRBV6-5; 9 nucleotides match TRBD2. With 5 bases clipped from V and 4 bases from J, the junction kept 10 bases outside the gene matches. The CDR3 consists of 16 residues. CDR1 is MNHEY and CDR2 is SVGAGI in the germline V gene.

Ten or more counts support this clonotype. Here the CDR3 reads CATSRTGADGYTF. CDR3 sequence (DNA): TGTGCCACCAGCAGGACAGGGGCGGACGGCTACACCTTC. This chain uses TRBV24-1 with TRBJ1-2; 9 positions agree with TRBD1. CDR1 KGHDR and CDR2 SFDVKD come from the germline V gene. CDR3 length equals 13 residues. The J segment lost 8 bases and the V segment lost 7 bases, leaving 7 bases of the junction unmatched.

This clonotype was detected ten times or more. This chain joins TRBV6-5 and TRBJ1-2, with D hard to call. The CDR3 has 14 residues. V was shortened by 4 bases and J by 2 bases, with 11 bases between the two germline ends. From germline, CDR1 is MNHEY and CDR2 SVGAGI. The CDR3 loop is CASSFLGVNYGYTF. In DNA, the CDR3 is TGTGCCAGCAGTTTCCTCGGGGTCAACTATGGCTACACCTTC.

Sample share makes this clonotype medium-sized. The gene calls are TRBV9 and TRBJ1-1; D is possibly TRBD1 (5 bases). Germline-derived CDR1 and CDR2 are SGDLS and YYNGEE. This CDR3 is built from 14 residues. V lost 3 bases to trimming and J lost 3 bases, with 12 bases between them. In DNA, the CDR3 is TGTGCCAGCAGCGAGGGACCCTCGGACACTGAAGCTTTCTTT. Translation: CASSEGPSDTEAFF.

This clonotype was seen repeatedly, ten times or more. V gene TRBV5-5 combines with J gene TRBJ1-2; D perhaps matches TRBD1 (6 bases). This CDR3 is built from 13 residues. V lost 1 base, J lost 6 bases, and 10 bases lay in between. Germline loops: CDR1 SGHKS, CDR2 YYEKEE (reference sequence). The DNA for the CDR3 is TGTGCCAGCAGCTTGCCCAGGGGCCATGGCTACACCTTC. This translates into CASSLPRGHGYTF.